The 15 T cell receptor beta chains presented below share a single source sample, sequenced in a study of early T cells in non-severe SARS-CoV-2 infection. In TCRdb, the 5' RACE reads were re-called with MiXCR into one record per CDR3 protein. Among approximately 48,000 distinct CDR3 sequences listed, approximately 8.5% were seen once. The sequenced sample was whole blood. These receptors all stem from an adult who was a healthcare worker with PCR-confirmed SARS-CoV-2 infection or an uninfected control (not recorded which).

Only a few counts were recorded for this clonotype. As DNA, the CDR3 is TGTGCCAGCAGTGAGGCGCTAGCGGGCACAGATACGCAGTATTTT. Its protein is CASSEALAGTDTQYF. The J gene is TRBJ2-3, the V gene TRBV6-4; 7 nucleotides line up with TRBD2. The germline CDR1 and CDR2 sequences are MRHNA and SNTAGT. The CDR3 is 15 amino acids. V lost 3 bases to trimming and J lost 1 base; unmatched junction nucleotides: 4.

On this clonotype itself: Since a much larger clone is just one base distant, this may be a read error. The chain joins TRBV20-1 to TRBJ2-3, with D possibly TRBD2 on 6 matching bases. The length of the CDR3 is 15 residues. Germline CDR1 is DFQATT and CDR2 is SNEGSKA (reference sequence). Trimming shortened V by 4 bases and J by 0 bases, and 14 bases separated the two germline ends. This CDR3 is CSAIIAVISTDTQYF. The DNA of the CDR3 is TGCAGTGCTATCATAGCGGTTATAAGCACAGATACGCAGTATTTT.

The CDR3 here is CASSPGQGHYSNQPQHF. The CDR3 DNA reads TGTGCCAGCAGCCCGGGACAGGGGCATTATAGCAATCAGCCCCAGCATTTT. The chain is built from TRBV3-1 and TRBJ1-5; 10 bases are a match to TRBD1. Germline CDR1 LGHDT, CDR2 YNNKEL (reference sequence). V was pared by 4 bases and J by 0 bases, with 6 bases of the junction left unmatched. This CDR3 contains 17 residues.

The sample holds many counts of this clonotype. This sequence joins TRBV20-1 and TRBJ2-7, with 7 bases that match TRBD2. This CDR3 comprises 15 residues. The germline V gene has CDR1 DFQATT and CDR2 SNEGSKA (reference sequence). Trimming took 6 bases from V and 0 from J; bases not matched to a gene: 11. In DNA form, the CDR3 reads TGCAGTGCGCGCGCGGGAGTAGGGACCTCCTACGAGCAGTACTTC. It specifies CSARAGVGTSYEQYF.

This chain connects TRBV11-1 to TRBJ2-7; D gene unclear. V was pared by 3 bases and J by 2 bases, with 14 bases between. Germline-derived CDR1 and CDR2 are SGHAT and FQDESV (reference sequence). The length of the CDR3 is 15 residues. CDR3 nucleotide sequence: TGTGCCAGCAGCTTTCAATCCGGGCAGCCCTACGAGCAGTACTTC. This sequence encodes CASSFQSGQPYEQYF.

The sample holds a few counts of this clonotype. The chain recombines TRBV2 with TRBJ2-3; TRBD2 aligns across 11 bases. V was clipped by 0 bases and J by 10 bases; unmatched bases: 3. Germline values: CDR1 SNHLY, CDR2 FYNNEI. CDR3 length: 14 residues. The CDR3 loop reads CASSEALAGGAQYF. The CDR3 DNA reads as TGTGCCAGCAGTGAAGCCCTAGCGGGAGGAGCGCAGTATTTT.

Here the CDR3 DNA reads TGCGCCAGCAGCCAAGATATAGCGGGAGGGTACAATGAGCAGTTCTTC. Translation gives CASSQDIAGGYNEQFF. The rearrangement joins TRBV4-3 to TRBJ2-1; 11 bases map to TRBD2. This CDR3 spans 16 amino acids. Germline loops: CDR1 LGHNA, CDR2 YSLEER. J was trimmed by 4 bases and V by 0 bases; bases with no gene match: 2.

This clonotype has a count of ten or more. The chain couples TRBV4-2 to TRBJ2-3; D uncertain. Trimming shortened V by 1 base and J by 4 bases, and 18 bases separated the two germline ends. CDR1 and CDR2 from the germline V gene are LGHNA and YNFKEQ. This CDR3 region has 17 residues. The CDR3 DNA reads as TGTGCCAGCAGCCAAGGAGCCTCCACCGCCCAGTCAGATACGCAGTATTTT. Translated, it gives CASSQGASTAQSDTQYF.

This clonotype was seen ten or more times. This chain links TRBV9 with TRBJ2-2; D unclear. CDR1 is SGDLS and CDR2 is YYNGEE in the germline V gene. This CDR3 has 15 residues. Trimming left V 3 bases short and J 7 bases short, with 16 bases between. DNA for the CDR3: TGTGCCAGCAGCGCGCCGGCCCCCGAACACGGGGAGCTGTTTTTT. Translation gives CASSAPAPEHGELFF.

This clonotype was detected ten times or more. V gene TRBV28 combines with J gene TRBJ2-7; 11 bases match TRBD2. CDR3 length: 15 amino acids. Germline V gives CDR1 MDHEN, CDR2 SYDVKM. The V gene end was trimmed by 5 bases and the J gene end by 6 bases; junction bases not matched to a gene: 9. CDR3 DNA: TGTGCCAGCAGTCCGACTAGCGGGATATATAGCGAGCAGTACTTC. Translation: CASSPTSGIYSEQYF.

Here the CDR3 DNA reads TGTGCCGTAAATGGGGGACTTAACTATGGCTACACCTTC. It yields the protein CAVNGGLNYGYTF. The V and J genes are TRBV28 and TRBJ1-2; D may be TRBD1 (5 bases). Germline CDR1 and CDR2: MDHEN and SYDVKM. The CDR3 loop spans 13 amino acids. The V and J ends lost 11 bases and 1 base respectively, with 14 bases between them.

This clonotype was picked up many times. The CDR3 protein is CASSSKGTAYPTDTQYF. The CDR3 bases are TGTGCCAGCAGCTCGAAAGGGACCGCATATCCCACAGATACGCAGTATTTT. V is TRBV5-4 and J is TRBJ2-3; either TRBD1 or TRBD2 may supply D (5 bases each). Trimming removed 3 bases from V and 2 bases from J, with 19 bases in between. The CDR3 extends over 17 amino acids. From germline, CDR1 is SGHNT and CDR2 YYREEE (reference sequence).

This clonotype was seen many times. As the CDR3 is not closed by the conserved phenylalanine or tryptophan, this likely results from a read error. This chain uses TRBV27 with TRBJ2-1; TRBD1 might be the D (6 bases). CDR1 MNHEY and CDR2 SMNVEV come from the germline V gene (reference sequence). V dropped 3 bases and J dropped 3 bases, with 12 bases sitting between them. This CDR3 region has 15 residues. The CDR3 spells CASSFRQTGYNEQFL. The CDR3 DNA reads TGTGCCAGCAGTTTCCGCCAGACAGGCTACAATGAGCAGTTCCTC.

This clonotype was detected many times. The gene calls are TRBV2 and TRBJ2-1, with D possibly TRBD2 on 6 matching bases. The V end lost 4 bases, the J end lost 0 bases, and 10 bases lay between the germline ends. The CDR3 spans 15 residues. Germline CDR1 is SNHLY and CDR2 is FYNNEI. Written as DNA, the CDR3 is TGTGCCAGCAGTGTGGACGGGAGCTCCTACAATGAGCAGTTCTTC. Amino acid sequence: CASSVDGSSYNEQFF.

This clonotype was recorded a few times. The rearrangement joins TRBV7-9 to TRBJ1-1; maybe TRBD1 (6 bases). Per the germline V gene, CDR1 is SEHNR and CDR2 is FQNEAQ (reference sequence). The CDR3 has 16 amino acids. V was trimmed by 1 base and J by 5 bases, leaving 17 bases between them. The CDR3 reads CASSLEGQGPRTEAFF. CDR3 nucleotides: TGTGCCAGCAGCTTAGAAGGTCAGGGGCCTCGGACTGAAGCTTTCTTT.